These T cell receptor beta chains were read from a single sample in a study of blood T cell repertoires in COVID-19. Assay: immunoSEQ multiplex PCR; the TCRdb copy retains only in-frame clones and omits some. Among about 64,000 clones listed, around 86% were seen once. The sequenced material came from peripheral blood. The receptors derive from a human donor in a cohort sampled during active COVID-19. CDR3s include the opening cysteine and the closing phenylalanine or tryptophan. D genes are given only for firm matches. For some rows the clone size is stated as once, few or many, or as a class when expanded; others skip it.

length,D,V,size,J,CDR3,DNA
14,NA,TRBV5-6,NA,TRBJ1-6,CASSLAGQGLPLHF,TGTGCCAGCAGCTTGGCAGGTCAGGGACTACCCCTCCACTTT
13,NA,TRBV4-2,NA,TRBJ2-7,CASSRGLVYEQYF,TGTGCCAGCAGCCGCGGACTTGTCTACGAGCAGTACTTC
14,TRBD2,TRBV19,NA,TRBJ2-4,CASSIDTSGGASYF,TGTGCCAGTAGTATAGATACTAGCGGGGGGGCTTCGTACTTC
12,TRBD2,TRBV12-3/TRBV12-4,NA,TRBJ2-1,CASRREGNEQFF,TGTGCCAGCAGGAGGGAGGGAAATGAGCAGTTCTTC
16,TRBD1,TRBV5-4,NA,TRBJ1-1,CASSLDRQGWNTEAFF,TGTGCCAGCAGCTTGGATCGACAGGGTTGGAACACTGAAGCTTTCTTT
13,NA,TRBV20-1,NA,TRBJ2-7,CSASKAGNYEQYF,TGCAGTGCTAGTAAGGCGGGGAACTACGAGCAGTACTTC
15,TRBD1,TRBV5-4,NA,TRBJ1-2,CASSRRQGANYGYTF,TGTGCCAGCAGCAGAAGACAGGGGGCGAACTATGGCTACACCTTC
12,NA,TRBV6-5,NA,TRBJ1-2,CATRGGNYGYTF,TGTGCCACCCGGGGAGGGAACTATGGCTACACCTTC
18,TRBD2,TRBV6-6,NA,TRBJ2-3,CASSRGTSGGAGTDTQYF,TGTGCCAGCAGTCGAGGGACTAGCGGGGGGGCTGGCACAGATACGCAGTATTTT
13,NA,TRBV5-1,few,TRBJ1-2,CASSSRGSGGYTF,TGCGCCAGCAGCTCCAGAGGCTCTGGGGGCTACACCTTC
16,TRBD2,TRBV10-2,NA,TRBJ2-3,CASKPSGGFSTDTQYF,TGCGCCAGCAAGCCTAGCGGGGGGTTTAGCACAGATACGCAGTATTTT
18,NA,TRBV7-2,NA,TRBJ2-6,CASSLRSPPFSGANVLTF,TGTGCCAGCAGCTTACGAAGCCCTCCTTTCTCTGGGGCCAACGTCCTGACTTTC
18,NA,TRBV6-4,NA,TRBJ2-3,CASSKTGLLIPNTDTQYF,TGTGCCAGCAGTAAGACGGGACTCCTAATCCCAAACACAGATACGCAGTATTTT
13,TRBD1,TRBV19,NA,TRBJ2-5,CASRGTGRETQYF,TGTGCCAGTAGAGGGACAGGGAGAGAGACCCAGTACTTC
16,TRBD1,TRBV9,once,TRBJ1-3,CASSVGTGTGGNTIYF,TGTGCCAGCAGCGTAGGGACAGGGACAGGAGGAAACACCATATATTTT
14,NA,TRBV5-1,NA,TRBJ1-1,CASSRDLLNTEAFF,TGCGCCAGCAGCCGGGACTTGTTGAACACTGAAGCTTTCTTT
13,TRBD1,TRBV28,few,TRBJ1-2,CASSLRTGRGYTF,TGTGCCAGCAGTTTACGGACAGGGCGGGGCTACACCTTC
16,TRBD1,TRBV4-2,NA,TRBJ1-2,CASSDSRDRANYGYTF,TGTGCCAGCAGCGACTCCCGGGACAGAGCTAACTATGGCTACACCTTC
11,NA,TRBV7-2,NA,TRBJ2-3,CASSRREPQYF,TGTGCCAGCAGCCGCCGGGAACCGCAGTATTTT
14,NA,TRBV7-9,NA,TRBJ1-1,CASSFFTTNTEAFF,TGTGCCAGCAGCTTTTTTACAACCAACACTGAAGCTTTCTTT
14,NA,TRBV2,NA,TRBJ1-6,CASSEVGGRAPLHF,TGTGCCAGCAGTGAAGTGGGAGGTAGGGCACCCCTCCACTTT
14,TRBD2,TRBV18,NA,TRBJ2-1,CASSPASGFNEQFF,TGTGCCAGCTCACCTGCTAGCGGGTTCAATGAGCAGTTCTTC
17,TRBD1,TRBV14,NA,TRBJ2-5,CASSQTGTGWSVETQYF,TGTGCCAGCAGCCAAACCGGGACAGGGTGGTCGGTCGAGACCCAGTACTTC
13,NA,TRBV6-5,NA,TRBJ1-2,CASRQTENYGYTF,TGTGCCAGCAGGCAGACAGAGAACTATGGCTACACCTTC
15,NA,TRBV7-9,NA,TRBJ2-5,CASSPAGQRQETQYF,TGTGCCAGCAGCCCTGCCGGACAGAGACAAGAGACCCAGTACTTC
19,TRBD2,TRBV18,NA,TRBJ2-1,CASSPETGLAGLSDNEQFF,TGTGCCAGCTCACCAGAAACGGGACTAGCGGGGCTGTCAGACAATGAGCAGTTCTTC
15,TRBD2,TRBV7-2,NA,TRBJ2-1,CASSYTSGGSDEQFF,TGTGCCAGCAGCTATACTAGCGGGGGTAGTGATGAGCAGTTCTTC
14,NA,TRBV5-1,NA,TRBJ2-2,CASSFTAGSGELFF,TGCGCCAGCAGCTTCACCGCAGGGTCCGGGGAGCTGTTTTTT
15,TRBD1,TRBV7-9,NA,TRBJ1-2,CASSRGQGTGGGYTF,TGTGCCAGCAGCCGAGGTCAAGGGACAGGGGGAGGCTACACCTTC
15,TRBD1,TRBV5-6,NA,TRBJ2-1,CASSYRDRGYNEQFF,TGTGCCAGCAGCTACCGGGACAGGGGTTACAATGAGCAGTTCTTC
14,NA,TRBV28,NA,TRBJ2-5,CASSPQDVQETQYF,TGTGCCAGCAGTCCACAGGACGTTCAAGAGACCCAGTACTTC
13,TRBD2,TRBV7-9,few,TRBJ2-5,CASSFAGGQTQYF,TGTGCCAGCAGTTTCGCGGGGGGCCAGACCCAGTACTTC
16,NA,TRBV19,NA,TRBJ1-5,CASSDLATISNQPQHF,TGTGCCAGTTCGGATTTGGCGACAATTAGCAATCAGCCCCAGCATTTT
15,TRBD1,TRBV11-2,few,TRBJ2-3,CASSRGQPSTDTQYF,TGTGCCAGCAGCCGGGGACAGCCGAGCACAGATACGCAGTATTTT
15,TRBD1,TRBV6-6,NA,TRBJ1-1,CASSNRQGFNAEAFF,TGTGCCAGCAGTAACCGACAGGGCTTCAACGCTGAAGCTTTCTTT
12,NA,TRBV18,NA,TRBJ1-1,CASSPDILEAFF,TGTGCCAGCTCACCAGACATCTTAGAAGCTTTCTTT
14,NA,TRBV7-2,NA,TRBJ2-5,CASSLAAVGEAQYF,TGTGCCAGCAGCTTAGCGGCCGTGGGAGAGGCCCAGTACTTC
16,NA,TRBV18,NA,TRBJ1-3,CASSPPTTASGNTIYF,TGTGCCAGCTCACCACCCACGACAGCCTCTGGAAACACCATATATTTT
15,NA,TRBV30,NA,TRBJ1-4,CAWSPQGRAAEKLFF,TGTGCCTGGAGTCCCCAGGGCCGGGCGGCTGAAAAACTGTTTTTT
15,TRBD2,TRBV18,NA,TRBJ2-2,CASARGGPNTGELFF,TGTGCCAGCGCGCGGGGGGGACCGAACACCGGGGAGCTGTTTTTT
16,TRBD2,TRBV4-1,NA,TRBJ2-5,CASSQDLGRGGETQYF,TGCGCCAGCAGCCAAGATCTGGGACGGGGGGGCGAAACCCAGTACTTC
16,NA,TRBV6-1,NA,TRBJ2-7,CASSETRTTSSYEQYF,TGTGCCAGCAGTGAAACCAGGACAACGAGCTCCTACGAGCAGTACTTC
16,TRBD1,TRBV4-2,NA,TRBJ2-1,CASSPDPRGRYNEQFF,TGTGCCAGCAGCCCAGATCCCAGGGGGCGTTACAATGAGCAGTTCTTC
13,NA,TRBV25-1,once,TRBJ1-5,CASRPTSGQPQHF,TGTGCCAGCAGGCCGACAAGCGGCCAGCCCCAGCATTTT
19,TRBD1,TRBV6-1,NA,TRBJ1-1,CASSEWWIVTGVVGTEAFF,TGTGCCAGCAGTGAATGGTGGATCGTGACAGGGGTTGTGGGCACTGAAGCTTTCTTT
17,TRBD2,TRBV27,NA,TRBJ2-7,CASSSLAGGPSSYEQYF,TGTGCCAGCAGTTCTCTAGCGGGGGGCCCGAGCTCCTACGAGCAGTACTTC
19,NA,TRBV21-1,NA,TRBJ1-5,CASSKGVQGAGDRNQPQHF,TGTGCCAGCAGCAAAGGGGTGCAAGGAGCTGGTGATCGGAATCAGCCCCAGCATTTT
13,NA,TRBV6-5,NA,TRBJ1-2,CASSSDRYYGYTF,TGTGCCAGCAGCTCTGACAGATACTATGGCTACACCTTC
17,NA,TRBV5-4,NA,TRBJ1-6,CASSLVGGPSYNSPLHF,TGTGCCAGCAGCCTTGTCGGGGGGCCTAGCTATAATTCACCCCTCCACTTT
15,TRBD1,TRBV3-1/TRBV3-2,NA,TRBJ1-4,CASSQRTGGSEKLFF,TGTGCCAGCAGCCAGAGGACAGGAGGGTCTGAAAAACTGTTTTTT